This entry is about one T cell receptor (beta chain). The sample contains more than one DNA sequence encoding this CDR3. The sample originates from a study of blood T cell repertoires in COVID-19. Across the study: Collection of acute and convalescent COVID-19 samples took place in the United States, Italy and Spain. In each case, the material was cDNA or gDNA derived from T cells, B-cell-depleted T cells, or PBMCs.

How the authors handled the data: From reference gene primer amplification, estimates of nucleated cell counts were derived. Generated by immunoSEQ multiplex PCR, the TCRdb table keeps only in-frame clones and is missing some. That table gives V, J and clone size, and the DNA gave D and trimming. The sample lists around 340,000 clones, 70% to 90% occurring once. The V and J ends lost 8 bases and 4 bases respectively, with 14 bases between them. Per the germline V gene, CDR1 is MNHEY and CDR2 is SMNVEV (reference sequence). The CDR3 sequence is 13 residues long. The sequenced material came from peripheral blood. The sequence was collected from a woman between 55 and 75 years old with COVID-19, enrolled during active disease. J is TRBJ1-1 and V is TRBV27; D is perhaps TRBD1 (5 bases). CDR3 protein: CASSLRRGTEAFF. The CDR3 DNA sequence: TGTGCCAGCTCTTTAAGGAGGGGCACTGAAGCTTTCTTT.